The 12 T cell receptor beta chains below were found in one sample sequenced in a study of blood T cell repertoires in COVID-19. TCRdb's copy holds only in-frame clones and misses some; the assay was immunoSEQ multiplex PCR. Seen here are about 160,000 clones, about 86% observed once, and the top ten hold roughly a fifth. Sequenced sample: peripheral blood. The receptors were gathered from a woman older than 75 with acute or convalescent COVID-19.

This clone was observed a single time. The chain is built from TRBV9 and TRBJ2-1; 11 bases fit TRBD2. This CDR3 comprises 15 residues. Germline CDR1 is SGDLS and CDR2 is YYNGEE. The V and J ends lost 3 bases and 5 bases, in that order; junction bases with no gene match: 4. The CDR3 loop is CASSARLAGNNEQFF. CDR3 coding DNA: TGTGCCAGCAGCGCAAGACTAGCGGGGAACAATGAGCAGTTCTTC.

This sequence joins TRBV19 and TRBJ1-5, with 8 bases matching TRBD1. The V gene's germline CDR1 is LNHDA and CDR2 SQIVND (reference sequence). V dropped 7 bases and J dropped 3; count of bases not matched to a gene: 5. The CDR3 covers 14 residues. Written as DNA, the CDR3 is TGTGCCAGTAACCAGGGGGCCTCCAATCAGCCCCAGCATTTT. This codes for CASNQGASNQPQHF. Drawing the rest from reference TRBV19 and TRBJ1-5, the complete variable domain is DGGITQSPKYLFRKEGQNVTLSCEQNLNHDAMYWYRQDPGQGLRLIYYSQIVNDFQKGDIAEGYSVSREKKESFPLTVTSAQKNPTAFYLCASNQGASNQPQHFGDGTRLSIL.

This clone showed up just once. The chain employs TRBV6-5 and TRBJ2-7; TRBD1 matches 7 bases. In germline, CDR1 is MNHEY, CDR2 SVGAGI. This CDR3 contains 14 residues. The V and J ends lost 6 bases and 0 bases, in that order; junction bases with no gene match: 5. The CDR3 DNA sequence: TGTGCCAGCAGCCGACAGGGAAGCTCCTACGAGCAGTACTTC. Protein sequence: CASSRQGSSYEQYF.

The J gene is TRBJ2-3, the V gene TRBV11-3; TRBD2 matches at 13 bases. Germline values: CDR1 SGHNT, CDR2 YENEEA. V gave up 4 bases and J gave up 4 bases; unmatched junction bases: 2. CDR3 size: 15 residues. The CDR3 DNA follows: TGTGCCAGCAGCTGGACTAGCGGGAGAGCAGATACGCAGTATTTT. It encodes CASSWTSGRADTQYF. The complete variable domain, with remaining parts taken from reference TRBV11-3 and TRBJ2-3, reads EAGVVQSPRYKIIEKKQPVAFWCNPISGHNTLYWYLQNLGQGPELLIRYENEEAVDDSQLPKDRFSAERLKGVDSTLKIQPAELGDSAVYLCASSWTSGRADTQYFGPGTRLTVL.

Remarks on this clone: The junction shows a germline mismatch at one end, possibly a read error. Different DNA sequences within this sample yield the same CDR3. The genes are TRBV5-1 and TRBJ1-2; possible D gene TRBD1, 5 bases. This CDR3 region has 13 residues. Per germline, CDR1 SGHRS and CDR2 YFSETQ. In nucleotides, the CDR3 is TGCGCCAGCAGCCGGGACTATAACTATGGCTACACCTTT. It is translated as CASSRDYNYGYTF.

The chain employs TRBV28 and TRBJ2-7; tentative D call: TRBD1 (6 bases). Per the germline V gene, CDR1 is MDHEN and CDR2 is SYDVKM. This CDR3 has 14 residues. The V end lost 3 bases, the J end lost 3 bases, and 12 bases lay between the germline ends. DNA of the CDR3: TGTGCCAGCAGTTTTCTGGTCAGGGGCTACGAGCAGTACTTC. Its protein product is CASSFLVRGYEQYF.

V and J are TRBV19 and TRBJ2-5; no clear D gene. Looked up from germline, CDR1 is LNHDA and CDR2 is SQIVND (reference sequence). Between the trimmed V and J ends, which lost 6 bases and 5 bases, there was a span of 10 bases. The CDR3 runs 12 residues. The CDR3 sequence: CASSVSGETQYF. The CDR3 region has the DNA TGTGCCAGTAGCGTGTCCGGGGAGACCCAGTACTTC.

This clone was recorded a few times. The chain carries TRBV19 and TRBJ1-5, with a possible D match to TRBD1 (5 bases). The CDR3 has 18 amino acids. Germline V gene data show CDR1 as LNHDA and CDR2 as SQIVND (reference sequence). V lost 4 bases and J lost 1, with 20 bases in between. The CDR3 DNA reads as TGTGCCAGTAGTACTACAGGCCCAGCGAATCCAAGCAATCAGCCCCAGCATTTT. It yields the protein CASSTTGPANPSNQPQHF.

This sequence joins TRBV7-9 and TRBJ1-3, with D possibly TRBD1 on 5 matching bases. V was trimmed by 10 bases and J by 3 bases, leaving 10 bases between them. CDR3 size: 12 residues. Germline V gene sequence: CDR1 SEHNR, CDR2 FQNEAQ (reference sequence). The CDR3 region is CAIPQGGNTIYF. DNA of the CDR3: TGTGCCATACCGCAGGGTGGAAACACCATATATTTT.

CDR3 sequence reads: CASSIVRLSGANVLTF. The CDR3 region has the DNA TGTGCCAGTAGTATAGTCAGGTTATCTGGGGCCAACGTCCTGACTTTC. The rearrangement joins TRBV19 to TRBJ2-6; D unclear. CDR3 length: 16 residues. Trimming took off 1 base at V and 1 base at J, with 8 bases between the two ends. Germline values: CDR1 LNHDA, CDR2 SQIVND (reference sequence).

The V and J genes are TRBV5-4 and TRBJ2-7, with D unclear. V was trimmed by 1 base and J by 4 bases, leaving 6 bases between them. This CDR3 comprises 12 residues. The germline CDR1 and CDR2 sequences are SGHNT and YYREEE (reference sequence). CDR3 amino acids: CASSLNEYEQYF. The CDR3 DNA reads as TGTGCCAGCAGCTTGAACGAGTACGAGCAGTACTTC.

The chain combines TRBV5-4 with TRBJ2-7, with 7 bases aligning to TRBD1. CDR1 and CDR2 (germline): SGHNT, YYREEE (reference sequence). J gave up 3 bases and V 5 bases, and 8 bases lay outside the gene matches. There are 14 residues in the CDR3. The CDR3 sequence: CASSLGGFGYEQYF. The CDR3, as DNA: TGTGCCAGCAGTCTAGGGGGCTTCGGCTACGAGCAGTACTTC.